Listed here are 21 T cell receptor beta chains from one sample, sequenced in a study of T-cell memory formation after mild COVID-19. TCRdb re-called the 5' RACE reads with MiXCR, one entry per CDR3 protein. Of about 300,000 distinct CDR3 sequences listed, roughly 21% are singletons. Sequencing used PBMCs or a T cell subset sorted from them (not recorded which). The source of these receptors is a man aged 18 to 29 who had mild COVID-19 (a few samples of this study predate the infection). Cell type and time point are not known.

This clonotype was seen a few times. V gene TRBV19 combines with J gene TRBJ1-2; the match to TRBD1 covers 8 bases. Trimming removed 5 bases from V and 8 bases from J; junction bases left unmatched: 7. The CDR3 has 13 residues. The germline V gene has CDR1 LNHDA and CDR2 SQIVND (reference sequence). The CDR3 DNA follows: TGTGCCAGTAGTGAACAGGGGGGAGTCGGCTACACCTTC. Protein: CASSEQGGVGYTF.

The chain combines TRBV4-3 with TRBJ2-7, with D perhaps TRBD2 (5 bases). This CDR3 has 19 amino acids. V lost 0 bases to trimming and J lost 2 bases, with 23 bases between them. Germline-derived CDR1 and CDR2 are LGHNA and YSLEER. The CDR3 protein is CASSQDRIFAEGPPYEQYF. CDR3 sequence (DNA): TGCGCCAGCAGCCAAGATCGGATCTTTGCTGAGGGTCCTCCCTACGAGCAGTACTTC.

This clonotype appeared a few times. The chain links TRBV7-2 to TRBJ2-2, with 8 bases lining up with TRBD2. This CDR3 comprises 14 residues. The junction had 8 bases not matched to a gene; V was cut back by 10 bases and J by 4 bases. Germline V gives CDR1 SGHTA, CDR2 FQGNSA. The CDR3, as DNA: TGTGCCACCGCGGGACTAGGGGCCACCGGGGAGCTGTTTTTT. It is translated as CATAGLGATGELFF.

The chain links TRBV5-6 to TRBJ2-7; no definite D call. Germline-derived CDR1 and CDR2 are SGHDT and YYEEEE. The CDR3 is made up of 14 amino acids. The germline V and J ends were trimmed by 1 base and 3 bases, with 11 bases remaining between them. Here the CDR3 reads CASSLKAGNYEQYF. DNA for the CDR3: TGTGCCAGCAGCTTGAAGGCCGGCAACTACGAGCAGTACTTC.

The chain employs TRBV10-2 and TRBJ2-2; 14 bases are a match to TRBD2. With 8 bases clipped from V and 4 bases from J, the junction kept 9 bases outside the gene matches. The CDR3 is made up of 17 amino acids. Germline V CDR1 and CDR2: WSHSY, SAAADI. Here the CDR3 DNA reads TGCGCCAGCTGGGGACTAGCGGGGGCATCGGTCACCGGGGAGCTGTTTTTT. Its protein is CASWGLAGASVTGELFF.

The rearrangement uses TRBV7-6 and TRBJ2-7, with D hard to call. The length of the CDR3 is 13 residues. The germline V gene has CDR1 SGHVS and CDR2 FNYEAQ. V was trimmed by 4 bases and J by 3 bases, leaving 10 bases between them. The CDR3 coding sequence is TGTGCCAGCAGCTCCTCTCCGGACTACGAGCAGTACTTC. Residues: CASSSSPDYEQYF.

This clonotype appeared a few times. The gene calls are TRBV7-2 and TRBJ2-3; no clear D gene. The V and J ends lost 5 bases and 5 bases respectively, with 8 bases between them. The CDR3 is made up of 12 amino acids. CDR1 is SGHTA, CDR2 FQGNSA, per germline. The CDR3 loop reads CASSIWGDTQYF. The CDR3 DNA follows: TGTGCCAGCAGCATATGGGGAGATACGCAGTATTTT.

This clonotype showed up just a few times. This rearrangement joins TRBV7-9 to TRBJ2-1; no firm D call. V dropped 0 bases and J dropped 6 bases, with 9 bases sitting between them. This CDR3 has 14 amino acids. In germline, CDR1 is SEHNR, CDR2 FQNEAQ (reference sequence). CDR3 sequence: CASSLAGLSNEQFF. As DNA, the CDR3 is TGTGCCAGCAGCTTAGCAGGTCTCTCCAATGAGCAGTTCTTC.

In its sample, this clonotype was seen a few times. The J gene is TRBJ1-3, the V gene TRBV7-2, with D unclear. The V gene lost 1 base and the J gene lost 0 bases, with 16 bases spanning the gap. The germline V gene encodes CDR1 SGHTA and CDR2 FQGNSA. This CDR3 comprises 18 residues. The chain's CDR3 is CASSLVPPSGISGNTIYF. In DNA form, the CDR3 reads TGTGCCAGCAGCTTAGTACCCCCTTCGGGCATCTCTGGAAACACCATATATTTT.

This rearrangement joins TRBV7-2 to TRBJ1-2, with 8 bases that match TRBD1. Trimming took 2 bases from V and 7 from J; bases not matched to a gene: 9. This CDR3 spans 15 amino acids. Looked up from germline, CDR1 is SGHTA and CDR2 is FQGNSA. CDR3 DNA sequence: TGTGCCAGCAGCTTACTTGCCGGACAGGGACGTGGCTACACCTTC. It is translated as CASSLLAGQGRGYTF.

This chain links TRBV6-2 or TRBV6-3 with TRBJ2-2; D unresolved. This CDR3 contains 14 residues. Germline CDR1 and CDR2: MNHEY and SVGEGT. With 6 bases removed from V and 5 bases from J, the gap between germline ends came to 13 bases. DNA of the CDR3: TGTGCCAGCAGATCTATCCTAGTGACCGGGGAGCTGTTTTTT. Translating it yields CASRSILVTGELFF.

This clonotype has a handful of counts. The rearrangement links TRBV20-1 to TRBJ1-4; 8 bases align to TRBD1. The trim removed 6 bases at V and 8 bases at J, leaving 8 bases unmatched. The V gene's germline CDR1 is DFQATT and CDR2 SNEGSKA (reference sequence). The CDR3 contains 13 residues. The CDR3 is CSAQTGGAEKLFF. In DNA, the CDR3 is TGCAGTGCCCAAACAGGGGGAGCCGAAAAACTGTTTTTT.

V and J are TRBV7-9 and TRBJ2-3; 10 bases are shared with TRBD2. The germline CDR1 and CDR2 sequences are SEHNR and FQNEAQ (reference sequence). This CDR3 is built from 19 residues. V shed 4 bases, J shed 1 base, and the junction held 14 bases outside the gene matches. CDR3 amino acids: CASSSNSGGLTAGTDTQYF. CDR3 coding DNA: TGTGCCAGCAGCTCCAATAGCGGGGGGCTAACTGCTGGCACAGATACGCAGTATTTT.

The chain carries TRBV20-1 and TRBJ1-2; 8 nucleotides line up with TRBD1. The length of the CDR3 is 15 residues. The V gene's germline CDR1 is DFQATT and CDR2 SNEGSKA (reference sequence). The V segment lost 2 bases and the J segment 8 bases; nucleotides outside the gene matches: 13. The CDR3 DNA follows: TGCAGTGCTAGACCCCAGGGGGCCCAGGTGGGAGGCTACACCTTC. It specifies CSARPQGAQVGGYTF.

This clonotype came up a few times. The chain joins TRBV18 to TRBJ2-5; 9 bases are shared with TRBD1. V dropped 1 base and J dropped 4; count of bases not matched to a gene: 4. This CDR3 spans 15 amino acids. Germline values: CDR1 KGHSH, CDR2 LQKENI. CDR3 sequence: CASSPRRTGAETQYF. The CDR3 DNA follows: TGTGCCAGCTCACCACGTCGGACAGGGGCAGAGACCCAGTACTTC.

This sequence joins TRBV5-1 and TRBJ2-3; maybe TRBD1 (5 bases). From germline, CDR1 is SGHRS and CDR2 YFSETQ. Trimming removed 3 bases at V and 2 bases at J, with 10 bases between. This CDR3 has 14 residues. The CDR3 nucleotides are TGCGCCAGCAGCTCAGGGTCCTTCACAGATACGCAGTATTTT. The encoded protein is CASSSGSFTDTQYF.

This clonotype was counted once. The chain has TRBV6-2 or TRBV6-3 and TRBJ1-6; TRBD1 agrees at 8 bases. V shed 4 bases, J shed 6 bases, and the junction held 5 bases outside the gene matches. The CDR3 is 15 residues long. Germline values: CDR1 MNHEY, CDR2 SVGEGT. This CDR3 is CASSSRGRGNSPLHF. Here the CDR3 DNA reads TGTGCCAGCAGTTCCAGGGGGCGCGGTAATTCACCCCTCCACTTT.

This chain uses TRBV5-5 with TRBJ1-6, with 10 bases lining up with TRBD1. The CDR3 length is 16 residues. The V and J ends lost 3 bases and 6 bases, in that order; junction bases with no gene match: 6. Germline lookup yields CDR1 SGHKS and CDR2 YYEKEE (reference sequence). The CDR3 coding sequence is TGTGCCAGCAGCTCACAGACAGGGGGCAGTAATTCACCCCTCCACTTT. As protein: CASSSQTGGSNSPLHF. Combining the CDR3 with reference TRBV5-5 and TRBJ1-6 gives the whole variable domain DAGVTQSPTHLIKTRGQQVTLRCSPISGHKSVSWYQQVLGQGPQFIFQYYEKEERGRGNFPDRFSARQFPNYSSELNVNALLLGDSALYLCASSSQTGGSNSPLHFGNGTRLTVT.

The V call is TRBV4-1, the J call TRBJ2-4; 12 nucleotides align to TRBD1. Germline assignment: CDR1 MGHRA and CDR2 YSYEKL. CDR3 length: 18 residues. V was clipped by 4 bases and J by 1 base; unmatched bases: 8. The CDR3 sequence is CASSLRDRGLFAKNIQYF. CDR3 nucleotide sequence: TGCGCCAGCAGCCTCCGGGACAGGGGGCTTTTCGCCAAAAACATTCAGTACTTC.

This clonotype has just one count. The rearrangement uses TRBV6-5 and TRBJ1-4; no clear D gene. This CDR3 comprises 16 residues. CDR1 and CDR2 (germline): MNHEY, SVGAGI. V lost 6 bases and J lost 0, with 14 bases in between. The CDR3 is CASSTTRGATNEKLFF. The CDR3 DNA reads TGTGCCAGCAGCACTACTCGCGGGGCAACTAATGAAAAACTGTTTTTT.

The chain joins TRBV12-3 or TRBV12-4 to TRBJ2-1; D is perhaps TRBD1 (6 bases). Trimming pared 5 bases from V and 7 bases from J, leaving 15 bases between. The CDR3 is made up of 14 amino acids. The CDR3 DNA reads as TGTGCCAGCAGTCCTAATGGGGGCGCAAATGAGCAGTTCTTC. This gives the protein CASSPNGGANEQFF.